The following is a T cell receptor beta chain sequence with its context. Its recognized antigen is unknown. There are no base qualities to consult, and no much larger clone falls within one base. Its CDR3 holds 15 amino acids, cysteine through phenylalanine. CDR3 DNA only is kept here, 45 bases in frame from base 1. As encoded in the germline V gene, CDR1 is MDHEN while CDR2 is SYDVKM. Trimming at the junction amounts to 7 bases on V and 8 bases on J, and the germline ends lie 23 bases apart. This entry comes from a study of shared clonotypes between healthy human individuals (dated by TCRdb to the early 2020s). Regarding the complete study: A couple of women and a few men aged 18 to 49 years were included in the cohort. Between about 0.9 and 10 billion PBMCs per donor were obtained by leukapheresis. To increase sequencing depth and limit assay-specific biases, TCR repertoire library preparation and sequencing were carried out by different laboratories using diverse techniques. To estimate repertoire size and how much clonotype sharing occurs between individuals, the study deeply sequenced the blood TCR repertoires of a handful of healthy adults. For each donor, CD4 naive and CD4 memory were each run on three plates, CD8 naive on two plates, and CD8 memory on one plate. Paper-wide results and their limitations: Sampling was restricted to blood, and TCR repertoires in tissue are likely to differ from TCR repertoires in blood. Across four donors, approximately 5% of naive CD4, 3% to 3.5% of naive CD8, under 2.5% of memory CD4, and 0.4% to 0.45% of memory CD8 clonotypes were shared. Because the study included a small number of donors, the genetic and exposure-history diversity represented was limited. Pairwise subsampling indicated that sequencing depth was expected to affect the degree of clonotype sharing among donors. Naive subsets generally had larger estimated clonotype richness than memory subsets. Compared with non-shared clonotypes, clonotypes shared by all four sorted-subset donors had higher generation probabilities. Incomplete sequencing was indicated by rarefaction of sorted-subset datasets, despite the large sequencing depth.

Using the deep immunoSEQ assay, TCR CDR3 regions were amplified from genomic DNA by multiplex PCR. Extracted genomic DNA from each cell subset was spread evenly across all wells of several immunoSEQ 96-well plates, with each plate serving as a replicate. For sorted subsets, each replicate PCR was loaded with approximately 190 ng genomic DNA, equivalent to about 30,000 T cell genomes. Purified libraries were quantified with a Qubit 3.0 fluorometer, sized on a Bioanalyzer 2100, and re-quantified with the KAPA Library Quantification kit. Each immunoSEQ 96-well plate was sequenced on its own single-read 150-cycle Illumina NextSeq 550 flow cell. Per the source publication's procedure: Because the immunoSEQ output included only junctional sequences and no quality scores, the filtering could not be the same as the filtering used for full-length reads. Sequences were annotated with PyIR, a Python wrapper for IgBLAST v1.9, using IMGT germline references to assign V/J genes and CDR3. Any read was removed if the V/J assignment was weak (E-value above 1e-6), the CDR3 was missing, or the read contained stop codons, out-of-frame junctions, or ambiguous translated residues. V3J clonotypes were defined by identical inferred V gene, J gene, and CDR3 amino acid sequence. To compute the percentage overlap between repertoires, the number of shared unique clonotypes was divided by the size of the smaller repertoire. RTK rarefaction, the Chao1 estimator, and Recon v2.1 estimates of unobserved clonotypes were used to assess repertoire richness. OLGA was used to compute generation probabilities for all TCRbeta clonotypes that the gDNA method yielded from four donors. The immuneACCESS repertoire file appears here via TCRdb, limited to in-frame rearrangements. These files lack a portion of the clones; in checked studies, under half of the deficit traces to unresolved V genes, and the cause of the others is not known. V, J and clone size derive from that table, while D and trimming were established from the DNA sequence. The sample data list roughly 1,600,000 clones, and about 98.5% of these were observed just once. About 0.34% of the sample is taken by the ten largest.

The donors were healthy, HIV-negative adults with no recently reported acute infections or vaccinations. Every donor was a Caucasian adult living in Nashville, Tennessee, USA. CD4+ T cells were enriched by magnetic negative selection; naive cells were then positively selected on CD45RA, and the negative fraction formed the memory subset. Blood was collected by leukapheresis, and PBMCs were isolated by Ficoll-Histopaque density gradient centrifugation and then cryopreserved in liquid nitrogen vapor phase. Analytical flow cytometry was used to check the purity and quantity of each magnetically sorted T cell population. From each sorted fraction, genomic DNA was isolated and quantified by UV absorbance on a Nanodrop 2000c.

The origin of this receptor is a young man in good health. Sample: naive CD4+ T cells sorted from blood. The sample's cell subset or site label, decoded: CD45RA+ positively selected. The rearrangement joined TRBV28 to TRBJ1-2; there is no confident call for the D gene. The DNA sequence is TGTGCCAGCACCCCCCCAGCCAGGCTCAGTGGAGGCTACACCTTC. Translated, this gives CASTPPARLSGGYTF.